These T cell receptor beta chains were read from a single sample in a study of identifying expanded T cells in peripheral blood. Libraries were prepared by immunoSEQ multiplex PCR; TCRdb keeps only in-frame clonotypes and omits some of them. The sample consists of around 85,000 clones, around nine tenths of them appearing once. What was sequenced was blood. These TCRs come from a person aged 18-69 years in good health. The CDR3 runs from the conserved cysteine through the conserved F or W. A D gene is named only where the DNA matches it firmly. Clone size is stated in some rows and not others, as once, few, many or a class when expanded.

V gene	D gene	clone size	J gene	CDR3 protein	CDR3 DNA
TRBV28	.	.	TRBJ1-2	CASSLDLSDDYGYTF	TGTGCCAGCAGTTTAGACCTATCCGATGACTATGGCTACACCTTC
TRBV4-3	.	.	TRBJ1-4	CASRPQGNLRGEKLFF	TGCGCCAGCAGGCCTCAAGGGAACCTGCGGGGAGAAAAACTGTTTTTT
TRBV11-2	TRBD1	.	TRBJ1-4	CASSLGGTGREKLFF	TGTGCCAGCAGCTTAGGAGGGACAGGGCGAGAAAAACTGTTTTTT
TRBV14	.	.	TRBJ2-7	CASSQDLTGLSSYEQYF	TGTGCCAGCAGCCAAGATCTTACAGGCCTCAGCTCCTACGAGCAGTACTTC
TRBV9	.	.	TRBJ2-5	CASSDGQKETQYF	TGTGCCAGCAGCGACGGACAGAAAGAGACCCAGTACTTC
TRBV2	.	.	TRBJ2-7	CASTILGTEQYF	TGTGCCAGCACGATCTTGGGTACCGAGCAGTACTTC
TRBV28	TRBD1	.	TRBJ2-1	CASSGRSGTGRNEQFF	TGTGCCAGCAGTGGAAGATCCGGGACAGGGAGAAATGAGCAGTTCTTC
TRBV6-5	.	.	TRBJ2-4	CACSYGSSGNIQYF	TGTGCCTGCAGTTATGGGTCCTCGGGGAACATTCAGTACTTC
TRBV11-2	.	once	TRBJ2-7	CASSLVAYGTAYEQYF	TGTGCCAGCAGCTTAGTCGCGTACGGTACCGCCTACGAGCAGTACTTC
TRBV5-1	.	.	TRBJ2-5	CASSLGAPSETQYF	TGCGCCAGCAGCTTGGGGGCTCCCTCGGAGACCCAGTACTTC
TRBV11-2	.	.	TRBJ1-2	CASSLRGDGYTF	TGTGCCAGCAGCCTGCGGGGGGATGGCTACACCTTC
TRBV11-2	.	.	TRBJ2-5	CASSFPTGPQETQYF	TGTGCCAGCAGCTTCCCCACAGGGCCCCAAGAGACCCAGTACTTC
TRBV19	TRBD2	.	TRBJ2-6	CASKGRAGANVLTF	TGTGCCAGTAAGGGGAGGGCTGGGGCCAACGTCCTGACTTTC
TRBV5-6	.	.	TRBJ1-2	CASSASYGYTF	TGTGCCAGCAGCGCGAGCTATGGCTACACCTTC
TRBV7-2	.	once	TRBJ2-7	CASSLTHSYEQYF	TGTGCCAGCAGCTTAACCCATTCCTACGAGCAGTACTTC
TRBV29-1	TRBD2	.	TRBJ2-7	CSVGGLAGVDEQYF	TGCAGCGTTGGGGGACTAGCGGGTGTAGACGAGCAGTACTTC
TRBV5-6	.	.	TRBJ2-2	CASSSTDLYTGELFF	TGTGCCAGCAGCTCGACGGACTTATACACCGGGGAGCTGTTTTTT
TRBV5-4	TRBD1	.	TRBJ2-1	CASSLDGGTGFFF	TGTGCCAGCAGCTTGGATGGGGGGACAGGGTTCTTCTTC
TRBV29-1	.	.	TRBJ1-5	CSVVRGSNQPQHF	TGCAGCGTTGTTCGGGGGAGCAATCAGCCCCAGCATTTT
TRBV7-8	.	.	TRBJ2-3	CASSLAPGTDTQYF	TGTGCCAGCAGCTTAGCGCCAGGCACAGATACGCAGTATTTT
TRBV7-8	TRBD1	.	TRBJ1-4	CASSGRDRGEKLFF	TGTGCCAGCAGCGGCCGGGACAGGGGTGAAAAACTGTTTTTT
TRBV21-1	.	.	TRBJ2-6	CASSKVARPGQGKLTVSGANVLTF	TGTGCCAGCAGCAAAGTAGCGAGGCCGGGACAGGGGAAACTAACCGTCTCTGGGGCCAACGTCCTGACTTTC
TRBV2	.	.	TRBJ1-1	CASREHMNTEAFF	TGTGCCAGCAGAGAGCACATGAACACTGAAGCTTTCTTT
TRBV19	TRBD2	.	TRBJ2-7	CASSWTSGAYEQYF	TGTGCCAGTAGTTGGACTAGCGGCGCCTACGAGCAGTACTTC
TRBV19	.	once	TRBJ2-7	CASTSDTLGEQYF	TGTGCCAGTACCTCTGACACGCTCGGCGAGCAGTACTTC
TRBV4-2	.	.	TRBJ1-2	CASSQDVRGERGYTF	TGTGCCAGCAGCCAAGATGTCCGGGGCGAACGTGGCTACACCTTC
TRBV6-6	TRBD1	.	TRBJ1-6	CASSYSTGFRSPLHF	TGTGCCAGCAGTTACTCGACAGGGTTTCGATCACCCCTCCACTTT
TRBV27	.	.	TRBJ1-2	CASSMTGLGGYTF	TGTGCCAGCAGTATGACAGGATTGGGTGGCTACACCTTC
TRBV5-1	TRBD1	.	TRBJ1-1	CASSQTGANTEAFF	TGCGCCAGCAGCCAGACAGGGGCGAACACTGAAGCTTTCTTT
TRBV14	.	once	TRBJ2-3	CASSQELLGTQYF	TGTGCCAGCAGCCAAGAGCTACTAGGGACGCAGTATTTT
TRBV28	.	.	TRBJ2-7	CASTLGNEQYF	TGTGCCAGCACCTTGGGGAACGAGCAGTACTTC
TRBV18	TRBD1	.	TRBJ2-2	CASSQTGTAANTGELFF	TGTGCCAGCTCACAAACCGGGACAGCTGCGAACACCGGGGAGCTGTTTTTT
TRBV23-1	.	.	TRBJ1-6	CASTYGWGSYNSPLHF	TGCGCCAGCACCTACGGGTGGGGCTCCTATAATTCACCCCTCCACTTT
TRBV6-5	.	.	TRBJ1-6	CASSSRGSAYSPLHF	TGTGCCAGCAGTTCCAGGGGTTCGGCCTATTCACCCCTCCACTTT
TRBV4-3	.	.	TRBJ1-1	CASSQDLGQVAFF	TGCGCCAGCAGCCAAGATTTGGGCCAGGTGGCTTTCTTT
TRBV19	.	.	TRBJ2-7	CASRDPGGRDEQYF	TGTGCCAGTAGGGACCCCGGGGGTAGAGACGAGCAGTACTTC
TRBV7-2	.	.	TRBJ1-2	CASSFESNYGYTF	TGTGCCAGCAGCTTTGAGTCGAACTATGGCTACACCTTC